The 5 T cell receptor beta chains below come from one sample, sequenced in a study of blood T cell repertoires in COVID-19. Repertoires were generated with immunoSEQ multiplex PCR, while TCRdb's copy carries only in-frame clones and drops some. The sample comprises about 190,000 clones, roughly four fifths of which are singletons, and roughly 6.6% rests with the top ten. The sequencing sample was made of peripheral blood. The origin of the receptors is a woman aged 40 to 55 with acute or convalescent COVID-19.

This rearrangement joins TRBV5-1 to TRBJ2-7; 7 nucleotides align to TRBD2. CDR1 SGHRS and CDR2 YFSETQ come from the germline V gene. CDR3 length equals 14 residues. V lost 6 bases and J lost 0; bases outside the gene matches: 6. The CDR3 region has the DNA TGCGCCAGCATGGCCAGCGGGGCCTCCTACGAGCAGTACTTC. This translates into CASMASGASYEQYF.

This rearrangement joins TRBV6-4 to TRBJ2-5, with 7 bases fitting TRBD2. Germline lookup yields CDR1 MRHNA and CDR2 SNTAGT. CDR3 size: 15 residues. The V segment lost 3 bases and the J segment 2 bases; nucleotides outside the gene matches: 6. CDR3 coding DNA: TGTGCCAGCAGTGAGCCTTGGCGGGGGCAAGAGACCCAGTACTTC. This encodes CASSEPWRGQETQYF.

The V call is TRBV7-9, the J call TRBJ2-2, with 7 bases aligning to TRBD1. The CDR3 runs to 15 residues. Trimming cost V 5 bases and J 6 bases; bases outside gene matches: 9. Germline CDR1 is SEHNR and CDR2 is FQNEAQ (reference sequence). CDR3 coding DNA: TGTGCCAGCAGCCCCGACAGGGTGGGGGCCGGGGAGCTGTTTTTT. This codes for CASSPDRVGAGELFF.

The chain couples TRBV20-1 to TRBJ2-7; D unresolved. The CDR3 has 11 amino acids. Between the trimmed V and J ends, which lost 3 bases and 5 bases, there was a span of 8 bases. CDR1 is DFQATT, CDR2 SNEGSKA, per germline (reference sequence). CDR3 protein: CSAREYNEQYF. The CDR3 nucleotides read TGCAGTGCTAGGGAGTACAACGAGCAGTACTTC.

The CDR3 loop reads CASSFFGGGGQAQETQYF. The CDR3 DNA reads TGCGCCAGCAGCTTTTTCGGCGGGGGGGGGCAGGCCCAAGAGACCCAGTACTTC. The genes are TRBV5-1 and TRBJ2-5; 9 bases align to TRBD2. The CDR3 runs to 18 residues. CDR1 and CDR2 (germline): SGHRS, YFSETQ. V shed 2 bases and J 1 base; nucleotides not matched to a gene: 12.